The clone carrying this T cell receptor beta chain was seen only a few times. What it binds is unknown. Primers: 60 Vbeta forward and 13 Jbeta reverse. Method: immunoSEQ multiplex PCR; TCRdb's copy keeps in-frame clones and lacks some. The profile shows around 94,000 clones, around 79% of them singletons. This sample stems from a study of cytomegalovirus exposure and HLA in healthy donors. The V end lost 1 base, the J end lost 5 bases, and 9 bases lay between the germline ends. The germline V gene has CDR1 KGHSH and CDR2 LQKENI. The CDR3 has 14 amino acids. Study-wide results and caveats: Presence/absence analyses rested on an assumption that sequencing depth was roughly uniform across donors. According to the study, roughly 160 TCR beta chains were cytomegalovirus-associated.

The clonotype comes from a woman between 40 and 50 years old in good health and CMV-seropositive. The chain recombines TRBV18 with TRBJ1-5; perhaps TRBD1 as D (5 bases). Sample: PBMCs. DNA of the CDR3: TGTGCCAGCTCACCACGGGGCCGCGATCAGCCCCAGCATTTT. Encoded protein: CASSPRGRDQPQHF.